This T cell receptor (beta chain) is from a study of T cells in tumors after PD-1 blockade. The germline gives CDR1 MNHEY, CDR2 SVGEGT. Trimming stripped 4 bases from V and 3 bases from J, with 9 bases between. The CDR3 is 13 residues long. Before and after PD-1 blockade, biopsies were collected from the same primary tumor site. Measured with immunoSEQ multiplex PCR; TCRdb has only the in-frame clones, and not every one. The data hold some 11,000 clones, with approximately 63% observed a single time. This chain joins TRBV6-2 or TRBV6-3 and TRBJ1-2; D remains ambiguous. The specimen was tumor tissue, collected before anti-PD-1 treatment. The receptor was isolated from a human donor with basal cell carcinoma. Written as DNA, the CDR3 is TGTGCCAGCAGTTCCGACGGGTACTATGGCTACACCTTC. It codes for CASSSDGYYGYTF.